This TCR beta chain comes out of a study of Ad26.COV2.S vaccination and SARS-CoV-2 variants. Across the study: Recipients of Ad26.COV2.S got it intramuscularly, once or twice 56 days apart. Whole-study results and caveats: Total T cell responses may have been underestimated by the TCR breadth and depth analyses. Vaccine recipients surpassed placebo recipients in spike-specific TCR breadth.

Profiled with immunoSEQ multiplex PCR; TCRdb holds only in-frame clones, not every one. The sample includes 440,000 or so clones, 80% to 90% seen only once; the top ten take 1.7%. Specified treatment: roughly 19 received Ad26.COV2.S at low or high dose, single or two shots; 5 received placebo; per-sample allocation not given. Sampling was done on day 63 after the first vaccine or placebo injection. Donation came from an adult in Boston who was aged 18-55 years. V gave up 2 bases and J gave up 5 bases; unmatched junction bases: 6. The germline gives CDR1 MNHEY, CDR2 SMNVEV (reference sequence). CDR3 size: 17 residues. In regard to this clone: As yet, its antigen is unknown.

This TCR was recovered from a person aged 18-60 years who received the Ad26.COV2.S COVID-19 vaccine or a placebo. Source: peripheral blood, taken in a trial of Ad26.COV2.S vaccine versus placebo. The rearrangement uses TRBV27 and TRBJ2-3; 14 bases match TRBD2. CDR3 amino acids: CASSLLRLAGGQDTQYF. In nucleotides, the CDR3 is TGTGCCAGCAGTTTACTTAGACTAGCGGGGGGGCAAGATACGCAGTATTTT.